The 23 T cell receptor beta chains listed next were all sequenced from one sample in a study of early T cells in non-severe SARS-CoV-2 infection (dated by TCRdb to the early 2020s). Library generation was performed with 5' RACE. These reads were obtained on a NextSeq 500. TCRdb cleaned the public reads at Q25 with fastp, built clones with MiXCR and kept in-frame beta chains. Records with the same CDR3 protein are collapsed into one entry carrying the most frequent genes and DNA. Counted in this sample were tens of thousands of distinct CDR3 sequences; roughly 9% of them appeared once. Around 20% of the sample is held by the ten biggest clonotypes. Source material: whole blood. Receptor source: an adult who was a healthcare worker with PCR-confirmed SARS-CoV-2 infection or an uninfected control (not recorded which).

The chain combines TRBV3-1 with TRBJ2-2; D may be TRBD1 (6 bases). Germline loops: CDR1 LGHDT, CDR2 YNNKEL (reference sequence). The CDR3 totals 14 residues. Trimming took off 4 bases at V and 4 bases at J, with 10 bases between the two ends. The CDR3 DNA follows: TGTGCCAGCAGCCCGCGAGGGGGCACCGGGGAGCTGTTTTTT. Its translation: CASSPRGGTGELFF.

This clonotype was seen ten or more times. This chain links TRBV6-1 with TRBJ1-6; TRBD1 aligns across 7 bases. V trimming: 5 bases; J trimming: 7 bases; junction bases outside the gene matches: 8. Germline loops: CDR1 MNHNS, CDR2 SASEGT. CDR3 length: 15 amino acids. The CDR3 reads CASSQRGLGNSPLHF. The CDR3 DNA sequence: TGTGCCAGCAGTCAAAGGGGGCTTGGGAATTCACCCCTCCACTTT.

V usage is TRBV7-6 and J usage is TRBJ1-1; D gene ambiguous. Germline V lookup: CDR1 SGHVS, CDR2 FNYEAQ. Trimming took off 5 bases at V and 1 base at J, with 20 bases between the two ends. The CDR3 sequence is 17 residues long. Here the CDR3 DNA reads TGTGCCAGCAGCCCGGCGGGAGGCCCAACCCCGAACACTGAAGCTTTCTTT. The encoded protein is CASSPAGGPTPNTEAFF. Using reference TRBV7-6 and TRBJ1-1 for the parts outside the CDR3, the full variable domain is GAGVSQSPRYKVTKRGQDVALRCDPISGHVSLYWYRQALGQGPEFLTYFNYEAQQDKSGLPNDRFSAERPEGSISTLTIQRTEQRDSAMYRCASSPAGGPTPNTEAFFGQGTRLTVV.

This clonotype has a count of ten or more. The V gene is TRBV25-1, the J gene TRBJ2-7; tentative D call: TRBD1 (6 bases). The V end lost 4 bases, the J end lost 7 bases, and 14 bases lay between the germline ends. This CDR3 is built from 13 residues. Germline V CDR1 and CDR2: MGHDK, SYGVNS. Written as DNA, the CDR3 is TGTGCCAGCAGTGGAACAGGGAGCGGTGAGCAGTACTTC. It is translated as CASSGTGSGEQYF.

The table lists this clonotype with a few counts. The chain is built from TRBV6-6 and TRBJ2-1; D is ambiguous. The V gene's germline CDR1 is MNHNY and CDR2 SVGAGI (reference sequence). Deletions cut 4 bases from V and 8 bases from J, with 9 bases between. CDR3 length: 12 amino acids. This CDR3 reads CASSFQNDEQFF. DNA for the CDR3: TGTGCCAGCAGTTTTCAAAACGATGAGCAGTTCTTC.

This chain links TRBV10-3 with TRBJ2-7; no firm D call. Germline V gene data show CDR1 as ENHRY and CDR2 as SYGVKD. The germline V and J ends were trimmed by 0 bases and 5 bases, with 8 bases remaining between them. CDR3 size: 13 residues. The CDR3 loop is CAISESIKDEQYF. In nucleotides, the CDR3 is TGTGCCATCAGTGAGTCGATTAAAGACGAGCAGTACTTC.

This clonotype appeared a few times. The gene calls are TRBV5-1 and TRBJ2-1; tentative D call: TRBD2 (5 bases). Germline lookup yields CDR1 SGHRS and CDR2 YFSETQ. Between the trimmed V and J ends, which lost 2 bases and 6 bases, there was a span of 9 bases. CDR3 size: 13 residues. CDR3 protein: CASSFGGPNEQFF. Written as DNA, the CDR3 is TGCGCCAGCAGCTTTGGAGGCCCCAATGAGCAGTTCTTC.

CDR3 sequence: CASSLVRWDTQYF. In DNA form, the CDR3 reads TGTGCCAGCAGCTTAGTTCGGTGGGATACGCAGTATTTT. The genes are TRBV11-2 and TRBJ2-3; D is unclear. V gave up 1 base and J gave up 6 bases, with 8 bases separating them. Germline V gives CDR1 SGHAT, CDR2 FQNNGV. The CDR3 runs 13 residues.

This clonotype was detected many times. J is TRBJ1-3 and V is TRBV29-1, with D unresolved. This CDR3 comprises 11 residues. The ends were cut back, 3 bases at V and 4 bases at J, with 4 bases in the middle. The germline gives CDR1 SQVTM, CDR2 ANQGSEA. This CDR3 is CSVDRGNTIYF. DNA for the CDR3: TGCAGCGTTGACAGAGGAAACACCATATATTTT.

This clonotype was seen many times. The DNA of the CDR3 is TGTGCCAGCAGCCCCCGGACAGGGGAGGCCAGAGAGACCCAGTACTTC. This translates into CASSPRTGEARETQYF. The chain links TRBV7-8 to TRBJ2-5, with 9 nucleotides matching TRBD1. Germline values: CDR1 SGHVS, CDR2 FQNEAQ. The V segment lost 5 bases and the J segment 4 bases; nucleotides outside the gene matches: 11. This CDR3 has 16 amino acids.

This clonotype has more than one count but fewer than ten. The chain's CDR3 is CACKGDSNQPQHF. Here the CDR3 DNA reads TGTGCCTGTAAGGGTGATAGCAATCAGCCCCAGCATTTT. V gene TRBV30 combines with J gene TRBJ1-5, with D hard to call. CDR3 length: 13 residues. Germline loops: CDR1 GTSNPN, CDR2 SVGIG (reference sequence). V was trimmed by 6 bases and J by 0 bases, leaving 9 bases between them. Complete variable domain (other parts from reference TRBV30 and TRBJ1-5): SQTIHQWPATLVQPVGSPLSLECTVEGTSNPNLYWYRQAAGRGLQLLFYSVGIGQISSEVPQNLSASRPQDRQFILSSKKLLLSDSGFYLCACKGDSNQPQHFGDGTRLSIL.

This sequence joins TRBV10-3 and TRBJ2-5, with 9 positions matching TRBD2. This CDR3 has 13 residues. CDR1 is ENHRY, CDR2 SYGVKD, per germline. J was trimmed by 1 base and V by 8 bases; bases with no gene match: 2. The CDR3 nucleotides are TGTGCCATCGGGCGGGGGGGCCAAGAGACCCAGTACTTC. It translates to CAIGRGGQETQYF.

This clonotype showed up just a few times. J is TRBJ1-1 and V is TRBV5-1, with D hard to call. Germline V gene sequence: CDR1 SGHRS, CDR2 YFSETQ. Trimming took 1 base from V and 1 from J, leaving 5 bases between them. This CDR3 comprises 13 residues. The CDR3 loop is CASSLWGNTEAFF. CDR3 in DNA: TGCGCCAGCAGCTTGTGGGGGAACACTGAAGCTTTCTTT.

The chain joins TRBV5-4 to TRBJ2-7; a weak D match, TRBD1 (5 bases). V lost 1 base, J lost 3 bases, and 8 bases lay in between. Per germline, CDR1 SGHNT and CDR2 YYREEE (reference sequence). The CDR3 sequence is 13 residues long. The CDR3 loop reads CASSLRDSYEQYF. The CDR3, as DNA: TGTGCCAGCAGCTTGCGAGACAGCTACGAGCAGTACTTC. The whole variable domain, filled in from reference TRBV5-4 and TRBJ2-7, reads ETGVTQSPTHLIKTRGQQVTLRCSSQSGHNTVSWYQQALGQGPQFIFQYYREEENGRGNFPPRFSGLQFPNYSSELNVNALELDDSALYLCASSLRDSYEQYFGPGTRLTVT.

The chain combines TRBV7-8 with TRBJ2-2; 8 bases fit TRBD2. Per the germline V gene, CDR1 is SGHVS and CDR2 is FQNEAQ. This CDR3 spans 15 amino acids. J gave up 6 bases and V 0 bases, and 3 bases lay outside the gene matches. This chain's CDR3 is CASSLAGLAPGELFF. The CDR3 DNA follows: TGTGCCAGCAGCTTAGCCGGACTAGCTCCCGGGGAGCTGTTTTTT.

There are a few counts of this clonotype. CDR3 sequence (DNA): TGTGCCAGCTCACCAGAAATCAAGCAGTTCTTC. This encodes CASSPEIKQFF. The J gene is TRBJ2-1, the V gene TRBV18; D unresolved. Germline V lookup: CDR1 KGHSH, CDR2 LQKENI. The V end was cut by 2 bases, the J end by 11 bases, with 7 bases between. This CDR3 is built from 11 residues.

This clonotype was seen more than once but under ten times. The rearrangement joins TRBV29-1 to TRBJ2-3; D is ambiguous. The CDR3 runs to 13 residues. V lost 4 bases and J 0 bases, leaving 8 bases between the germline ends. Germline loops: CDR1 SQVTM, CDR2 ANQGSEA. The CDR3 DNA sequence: TGCAGCGTTGTTAGTTCTAGCACAGATACGCAGTATTTT. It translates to CSVVSSSTDTQYF.

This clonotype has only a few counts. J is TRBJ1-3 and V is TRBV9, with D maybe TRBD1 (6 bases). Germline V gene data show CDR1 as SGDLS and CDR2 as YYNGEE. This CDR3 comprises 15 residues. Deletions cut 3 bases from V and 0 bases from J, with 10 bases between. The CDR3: CASSGTGISGNTIYF. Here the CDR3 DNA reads TGTGCCAGCAGCGGTACAGGGATCTCTGGAAACACCATATATTTT. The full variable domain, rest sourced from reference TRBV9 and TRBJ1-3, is DSGVTQTPKHLITATGQRVTLRCSPRSGDLSVYWYQQSLDQGLQFLIQYYNGEERAKGNILERFSAQQFPDLHSELNLSSLELGDSALYFCASSGTGISGNTIYFGEGSWLTVV.

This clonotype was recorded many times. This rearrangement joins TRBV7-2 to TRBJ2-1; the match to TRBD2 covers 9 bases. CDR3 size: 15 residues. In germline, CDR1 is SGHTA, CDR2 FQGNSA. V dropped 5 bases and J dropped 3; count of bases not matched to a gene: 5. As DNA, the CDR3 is TGTGCCAGCAGCCCCCAGCGGGGGGTCTACAATGAGCAGTTCTTC. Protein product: CASSPQRGVYNEQFF.

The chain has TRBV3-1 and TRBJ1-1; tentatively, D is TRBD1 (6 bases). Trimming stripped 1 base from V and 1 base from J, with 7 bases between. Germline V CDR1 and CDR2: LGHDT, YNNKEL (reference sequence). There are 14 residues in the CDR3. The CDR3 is CASSQGGQNTEAFF. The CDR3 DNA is TGTGCCAGCAGCCAAGGGGGGCAGAACACTGAAGCTTTCTTT. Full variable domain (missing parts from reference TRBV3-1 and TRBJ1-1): DTAVSQTPKYLVTQMGNDKSIKCEQNLGHDTMYWYKQDSKKFLKIMFSYNNKELIINETVPNRFSPKSPDKAHLNLHINSLELGDSAVYFCASSQGGQNTEAFFGQGTRLTVV.

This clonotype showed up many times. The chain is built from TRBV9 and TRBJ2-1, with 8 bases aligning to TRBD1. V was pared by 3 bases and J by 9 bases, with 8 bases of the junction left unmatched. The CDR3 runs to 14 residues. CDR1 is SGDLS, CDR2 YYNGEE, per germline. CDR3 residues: CASSATGQGAEQFF. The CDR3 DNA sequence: TGTGCCAGCAGCGCCACAGGGCAGGGGGCTGAGCAGTTCTTC.

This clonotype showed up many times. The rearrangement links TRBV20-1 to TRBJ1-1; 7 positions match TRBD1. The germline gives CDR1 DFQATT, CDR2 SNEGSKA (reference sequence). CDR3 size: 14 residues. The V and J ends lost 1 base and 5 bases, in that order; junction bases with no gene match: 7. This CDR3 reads CSARGQGRRTEAFF. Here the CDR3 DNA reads TGCAGTGCTAGAGGACAGGGAAGACGAACTGAAGCTTTCTTT.

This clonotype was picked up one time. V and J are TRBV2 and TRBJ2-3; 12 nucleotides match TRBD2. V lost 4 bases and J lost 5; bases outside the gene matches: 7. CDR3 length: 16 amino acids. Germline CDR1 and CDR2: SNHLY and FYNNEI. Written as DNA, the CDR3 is TGTGCCAGCAGTGTCCAACTAGCGGGGGGTGTAGATACGCAGTATTTT. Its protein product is CASSVQLAGGVDTQYF.